Listed here is a single T cell receptor beta chain. The antigen is not known. A much larger clonotype is one base distant, so this may be a read error. The entry originates in a study of T cell repertoires in cytomegalovirus infection. For the study at large: A matching HLA type, together with CMV infection, was signaled by public TCR beta signatures. Findings and caveats of the study: It was HLA-C-restricted CMV-specific TCR beta clonotypes that dominated the response ex vivo.

Each CDR3 protein gets one entry after TCRdb re-called the reads with MiXCR. The data show 700,000 to 850,000 distinct CDR3 sequences, 32% seen once. V was shortened by 10 bases and J by 7 bases, with 22 bases between the two germline ends. The CDR3 is 15 residues long. Germline V gives CDR1 MDHEN, CDR2 SYDVKM. The chain couples TRBV28 to TRBJ1-4; D unclear. The sequences come from cultured CD8+ T cells from PBMCs, collected from culture after CMV antigen stimulation. This receptor was obtained from a human donor in good health (CMV status not recorded). Some clones in this sample may be carry-over from other donors' samples. DNA of the CDR3: TGTGCCAACAACCTCCAAGGCAATCGAGGTGAAAAACTGTTTTTT. It translates to CANNLQGNRGEKLFF.